The 8 T cell receptor beta chains listed next were all sequenced from one sample in a study of blood T cell repertoires in COVID-19 (dated by TCRdb to 2020 to 2022). Library construction relied on the immunoSEQ multiplex PCR assay. TCRdb obtained this table from immuneACCESS and retained in-frame rearrangements with V and J assigned. These tables miss some clones; where compared with another copy, unresolved V genes account for less than half of the shortfall, and the remainder is unexplained. For this sample the table gives under 100,000 clones, of which 81% were detected only once. Around a quarter of the sample lies in the top ten. The specimen sequenced was peripheral blood. The receptors come from a man older than 75 with active or convalescent COVID-19.

CDR3 sequence: CASSHGTSGEETQYF. CDR3 sequence (DNA): TGTGCCAGCAGTCATGGGACTAGCGGGGAAGAGACCCAGTACTTC. The chain couples TRBV6-6 to TRBJ2-5, with TRBD2 matching 13 bases. The CDR3 loop spans 15 amino acids. The germline gives CDR1 MNHNY, CDR2 SVGAGI (reference sequence). With V trimmed by 5 bases and J by 3 bases, 3 bases remained unmatched.

The chain uses TRBV10-3 and TRBJ1-1, with D possibly TRBD1 on 6 matching bases. This CDR3 comprises 11 residues. Germline CDR1 is ENHRY and CDR2 is SYGVKD. V gave up 6 bases and J gave up 8 bases, with 10 bases separating them. The CDR3 DNA follows: TGTGCCATCAGGCTCCAGGGGGAAGCTTTCTTT. It specifies CAIRLQGEAFF.

The rearrangement uses TRBV2 and TRBJ1-3, with TRBD1 identical over 7 bases. From germline, CDR1 is SNHLY and CDR2 FYNNEI. Unmatched junction bases numbered 1, after V lost 4 bases and J lost 1 base. The CDR3 has 14 amino acids. The CDR3 region has the DNA TGTGCCAGCAGTGTACAGGGGTCTGGAAACACCATATATTTT. Its protein is CASSVQGSGNTIYF.

The gene calls are TRBV5-1 and TRBJ1-2; D gene ambiguous. The germline CDR1 and CDR2 sequences are SGHRS and YFSETQ. With 3 bases removed from V and 1 base from J, the gap between germline ends came to 10 bases. The CDR3 totals 14 residues. CDR3 bases: TGCGCCAGCAGCTCCTTCGCGGGTAACTATGGCTACACCTTC. This encodes CASSSFAGNYGYTF.

The chain couples TRBV7-9 to TRBJ1-6, with 8 nucleotides matching TRBD1. From germline, CDR1 is SEHNR and CDR2 FQNEAQ (reference sequence). The J segment lost 10 bases and the V segment lost 4 bases, leaving 12 bases of the junction unmatched. The CDR3 contains 16 residues. The CDR3 DNA reads as TGTGCCAGCAGCTCAAATTTTGGACAGGGTGGATCACCCCTCCACTTT. Encoded protein: CASSSNFGQGGSPLHF.

V is TRBV5-1 and J is TRBJ2-3, with a tentative D call TRBD2 (5 bases). In germline, CDR1 is SGHRS, CDR2 YFSETQ. This CDR3 has 19 residues. The germline V and J ends were trimmed by 3 bases and 0 bases, with 23 bases remaining between them. CDR3 amino acids: CASSSRLNNRGGSTDTQYF. CDR3 DNA sequence: TGCGCCAGCAGCTCGCGACTAAACAACCGCGGTGGGAGCACAGATACGCAGTATTTT.

This clone appeared many times. This chain links TRBV14 with TRBJ2-2; D perhaps matches TRBD1 (5 bases). The CDR3 totals 13 residues. V lost 0 bases and J lost 9, with 8 bases in between. Germline CDR1 is SGHDN and CDR2 is FVKESK. This chain's CDR3 is CASSQERQRELFF. The CDR3 DNA is TGTGCCAGCAGCCAAGAAAGACAGAGGGAGCTGTTTTTT.

This sequence joins TRBV7-2 and TRBJ1-2; the match to TRBD1 covers 8 bases. This CDR3 comprises 14 residues. V shed 5 bases, J shed 7 bases, and the junction held 9 bases outside the gene matches. Looked up from germline, CDR1 is SGHTA and CDR2 is FQGNSA. This chain's CDR3 is CASSDRTGPGGYTF. In nucleotides, the CDR3 is TGTGCCAGCAGCGACCGGACAGGGCCGGGTGGCTACACCTTC.